The 22 T cell receptor beta chains in this list originate from one sample, sequenced in a study of blood T cell repertoires in COVID-19. TCRdb's copy holds only in-frame clones and misses some; the assay was immunoSEQ multiplex PCR. The table lists about 100,000 clones, roughly 90% of them singletons. Sequencing was carried out using peripheral blood. Receptors originate from a human donor in a cohort sampled during active COVID-19.

This clone was observed a single time. The chain recombines TRBV19 with TRBJ2-3; D remains ambiguous. The CDR3 is made up of 15 amino acids. The germline gives CDR1 LNHDA, CDR2 SQIVND (reference sequence). Trimming took 5 bases from V and 0 from J, leaving 12 bases between them. The CDR3 DNA reads as TGTGCCAGTAGTTTATCCCACTTTAGCACAGATACGCAGTATTTT. It encodes CASSLSHFSTDTQYF.

The chain joins TRBV28 to TRBJ1-2; 8 nucleotides match TRBD1. Germline CDR1 is MDHEN and CDR2 is SYDVKM. The CDR3 has 15 residues. J was trimmed by 5 bases and V by 6 bases; bases with no gene match: 11. In nucleotides, the CDR3 is TGTGCCAGCAGGAACCTGGGACAGGCGACTTATGGCTACACCTTC. The encoded protein is CASRNLGQATYGYTF.

This clone was detected only once. This chain connects TRBV7-2 to TRBJ2-3, with D perhaps TRBD1 (5 bases). The V and J ends lost 0 bases and 6 bases respectively, with 13 bases between them. The CDR3 totals 15 residues. Per germline, CDR1 SGHTA and CDR2 FQGNSA. The CDR3 protein is CASSLAARVADTQYF. CDR3 nucleotide sequence: TGTGCCAGCAGCTTAGCGGCCAGGGTGGCGGATACGCAGTATTTT.

The chain recombines TRBV28 with TRBJ2-1; D is undetermined. The ends were cut back, 7 bases at V and 2 bases at J, with 15 bases in the middle. The CDR3 is 15 residues long. The germline V gene encodes CDR1 MDHEN and CDR2 SYDVKM. DNA for the CDR3: TGTGCCAGCAACAGCCCCCACCAGGCCTACAATGAGCAGTTCTTC. It encodes CASNSPHQAYNEQFF.

This clone was recorded only once. This chain connects TRBV6-5 to TRBJ2-6; TRBD1 matches 8 bases. V lost 6 bases to trimming and J lost 1 base; unmatched junction nucleotides: 2. This CDR3 is built from 15 residues. The germline CDR1 and CDR2 sequences are MNHEY and SVGAGI. In nucleotides, the CDR3 is TGTGCCAGCAGGGGGGACAGGTCTGGGGCCAACGTCCTGACTTTC. Encoded protein: CASRGDRSGANVLTF.

This clone came up a few times. The genes are TRBV4-1 and TRBJ1-5; possibly TRBD1 for D (5 bases). V was trimmed by 1 base and J by 3 bases, leaving 13 bases between them. The germline V gene encodes CDR1 MGHRA and CDR2 YSYEKL. The CDR3 sequence is 16 residues long. This CDR3 reads CASSQGVQVYNQPQHF. Here the CDR3 DNA reads TGCGCCAGCAGCCAAGGGGTACAGGTCTACAATCAGCCCCAGCATTTT.

The chain uses TRBV3-1 (or the pseudogene TRBV3-2) and TRBJ1-4; 8 bases align to TRBD1. The CDR3 is 14 residues long. Germline CDR1 reads LGHDT; CDR2 reads YNNKEL (reference sequence). Unmatched junction bases numbered 6, after V lost 4 bases and J lost 8 bases. CDR3 DNA: TGTGCCAGCAGCCCGACAGGGGTAGGGGAAAAACTGTTTTTT. Translation: CASSPTGVGEKLFF.

The chain carries TRBV20-1 and TRBJ1-1, with unresolved D. From germline, CDR1 is DFQATT and CDR2 SNEGSKA (reference sequence). The CDR3 totals 11 residues. The CDR3: CSEVFNTEAFF. The CDR3 DNA is TGCAGCGAGGTCTTCAACACTGAAGCTTTCTTT.

The rearrangement links TRBV19 to TRBJ2-7; possible D gene TRBD2, 6 bases. Trimming took off 4 bases at V and 5 bases at J, with 12 bases between the two ends. This CDR3 has 13 residues. The germline gives CDR1 LNHDA, CDR2 SQIVND (reference sequence). CDR3 sequence: CASSRLGSHEQYF. In DNA form, the CDR3 reads TGTGCCAGTAGTAGACTAGGTTCCCACGAGCAGTACTTC.

The genes are TRBV7-9 and TRBJ2-3, with TRBD2 matching over 11 bases. The CDR3 loop spans 16 amino acids. The V gene end was trimmed by 4 bases and the J gene end by 3 bases; junction bases not matched to a gene: 6. The germline CDR1 and CDR2 sequences are SEHNR and FQNEAQ (reference sequence). Here the CDR3 DNA reads TGTGCCAGCAGCTCAGCTGGGACTAGCGGTACAGATACGCAGTATTTT. It translates to CASSSAGTSGTDTQYF.

J is TRBJ2-1 and V is TRBV4-1; 9 bases map to TRBD1. Germline trimming cut 4 bases from V and 5 bases from J; bases unmatched to any gene: 0. Germline V lookup: CDR1 MGHRA, CDR2 YSYEKL. CDR3 length equals 13 residues. Here the CDR3 DNA reads TGCGCCAGCAGCCGGACAGGGGACAATGAGCAGTTCTTC. This codes for CASSRTGDNEQFF.

The V call is TRBV15, the J call TRBJ1-6; 8 nucleotides align to TRBD1. Germline assignment: CDR1 LNHNV and CDR2 YYDKDF (reference sequence). The trim removed 6 bases at V and 6 bases at J, leaving 7 bases unmatched. The CDR3 spans 15 residues. The CDR3 spells CATSEDRVGNSPLHF. The CDR3 bases are TGTGCCACCAGTGAGGACAGGGTCGGTAATTCACCCCTCCACTTT.

J is TRBJ1-1 and V is TRBV28; 10 bases match TRBD1. The CDR3 length is 14 residues. The J segment lost 4 bases and the V segment lost 6 bases, leaving 5 bases of the junction unmatched. CDR1 and CDR2 from the germline V gene are MDHEN and SYDVKM. For the CDR3, the DNA is TGTGCCAGCAGCCAACGGACAGGGGGCACTGAAGCTTTCTTT. Translating gives CASSQRTGGTEAFF.

The V call is TRBV7-9, the J call TRBJ2-3, with D perhaps matching TRBD1 (6 bases). V lost 5 bases and J lost 4, with 22 bases in between. This CDR3 is 17 amino acids long. Germline-derived CDR1 and CDR2 are SEHNR and FQNEAQ (reference sequence). In DNA form, the CDR3 reads TGTGCCAGCAGCCCATCCCTAGGGGGATTGATGGCAGATACGCAGTATTTT. This codes for CASSPSLGGLMADTQYF.

The CDR3 region is CASSSFTGTSFHEQYF. CDR3 nucleotides: TGTGCCAGCAGCTCCTTCACCGGGACTAGCTTCCACGAGCAGTACTTC. The V call is TRBV11-2, the J call TRBJ2-7, with 9 bases that match TRBD2. The CDR3 is 16 amino acids. V dropped 4 bases and J dropped 5; count of bases not matched to a gene: 12. CDR1 is SGHAT, CDR2 FQNNGV, per germline.

This chain uses TRBV6-1 with TRBJ1-3; D unresolved. Germline V CDR1 and CDR2: MNHNS, SASEGT. Trimming left V 3 bases short and J 0 bases short, with 18 bases between. The CDR3 totals 18 residues. CDR3 in amino acids: CASSEQERYSGSGNTIYF. The CDR3 nucleotides are TGTGCCAGCAGTGAGCAAGAGAGGTATAGCGGCTCTGGAAACACCATATATTTT.

This clone showed up just once. The chain carries TRBV7-9 and TRBJ1-2; 9 bases are shared with TRBD1. Germline loops: CDR1 SEHNR, CDR2 FQNEAQ (reference sequence). V shed 4 bases, J shed 8 bases, and the junction held 14 bases outside the gene matches. The CDR3 runs 16 residues. CDR3 bases: TGTGCCAGCAGCTCTAACGGACGACAGGGGGAGGGAGGCTACACCTTC. It specifies CASSSNGRQGEGGYTF.

This clone was seen only once. J is TRBJ2-1 and V is TRBV12-3 or TRBV12-4; D ambiguous. This CDR3 has 11 residues. V shed 6 bases and J shed 8 bases, with 8 bases lying between them. CDR3 in amino acids: CASSLEYEQFF. The CDR3 DNA is TGTGCCAGCAGCCTAGAGTATGAGCAGTTCTTC.

This rearrangement joins TRBV30 to TRBJ1-2, with D uncertain. V dropped 4 bases and J dropped 4 bases, with 10 bases sitting between them. Germline V gives CDR1 GTSNPN, CDR2 SVGIG (reference sequence). This CDR3 spans 12 amino acids. The CDR3 loop is CAWNNRAYGYTF. The CDR3 region has the DNA TGTGCCTGGAATAACAGAGCCTATGGCTACACCTTC.

The chain uses TRBV11-2 and TRBJ2-5, with TRBD2 identical over 9 bases. CDR1 SGHAT and CDR2 FQNNGV come from the germline V gene. The CDR3 has 14 amino acids. The V segment lost 5 bases and the J segment 5 bases; nucleotides outside the gene matches: 6. CDR3 DNA sequence: TGTGCCAGCAGCCCGGGGACTAGCCGGGAGACCCAGTACTTC. Encoded protein: CASSPGTSRETQYF. The variable domain in full, completed from reference TRBV11-2 and TRBJ2-5, reads EAGVAQSPRYKIIEKRQSVAFWCNPISGHATLYWYQQILGQGPKLLIQFQNNGVVDDSQLPKDRFSAERLKGVDSTLKIQPAKLEDSAVYLCASSPGTSRETQYFGPGTRLLVL.

This clone was observed a single time. The gene calls are TRBV13 and TRBJ1-1; D gene uncertain. Germline CDR1 reads PRHDT; CDR2 reads FYEKMQ (reference sequence). This CDR3 has 16 amino acids. V was shortened by 2 bases and J by 4 bases, with 17 bases between the two germline ends. CDR3 sequence: CASSLMGIAEGTEAFF. The CDR3 bases are TGTGCCAGCAGCTTAATGGGGATCGCGGAGGGCACTGAAGCTTTCTTT.

The chain combines TRBV6-2 or TRBV6-3 with TRBJ2-6, with D tentatively TRBD1 (6 bases). V lost 6 bases and J lost 0, with 9 bases in between. Germline loops: CDR1 MNHEY, CDR2 SVGEGT. This CDR3 has 15 amino acids. The DNA for the CDR3 is TGTGCCAGCAGCCCACAGGGCTCTGGGGCCAACGTCCTGACTTTC. It specifies CASSPQGSGANVLTF.